This T cell receptor beta chain was identified during a study of control samples from healthy donors and cancer patients. The CDR3 spans 19 residues. The V gene lost 1 base and the J gene lost 0 bases, with 19 bases spanning the gap. CDR1 and CDR2 (germline): SNHLY, FYNNEI. Here immunoSEQ multiplex PCR was the method, and the copy in TCRdb shows in-frame clones only, minus some. The repertoire has approximately 44,000 clones, around 70% of them found once; the top ten carry 17%. The sequence was obtained from a male donor with melanoma. This sequence joins TRBV2 and TRBJ1-5; D is unresolved. Sequencing input: formalin-fixed, paraffin-embedded tissue. CDR3 nucleotide sequence: TGTGCCAGCAGTGAAGGTGCCATTGGGTACCGCGCTAGCAATCAGCCCCAGCATTTT. Protein product: CASSEGAIGYRASNQPQHF.